What follows are 20 T cell receptor beta chains derived from one specimen sequenced in a study of cytomegalovirus exposure and HLA in healthy donors (dated by TCRdb to about 2017). Library preparation used the immunoSEQ multiplex PCR assay. The multiplex PCR relied on a mix of 60 forward primers for TCR Vbeta segments and 13 reverse primers for TCR Jbeta segments. In its TCRdb copy, this immuneACCESS table keeps in-frame sequences only and misses some clones. Where compared with another copy, unresolved V genes explain less than half of these, and the others have no known cause. Here the sample has 100,000 or so clones; less than 80% occur a single time. Of the sample, 3.5% to 4% falls within the top ten clones. Sequenced sample: PBMCs. The receptors were sampled from a man aged 30 to 39 in good health and CMV-seropositive.

The sample holds a few counts of this clone. This chain connects TRBV5-6 to TRBJ2-5, with TRBD1 matching 7 bases. The V segment lost 4 bases and the J segment 5 bases; nucleotides outside the gene matches: 8. The CDR3 extends over 14 amino acids. Germline assignment: CDR1 SGHDT and CDR2 YYEEEE. CDR3 DNA sequence: TGTGCCAGCAGCCCCACGGGACAGCCCGAGACCCAGTACTTC. It encodes CASSPTGQPETQYF.

The chain employs TRBV27 and TRBJ2-7; 9 bases fit TRBD1. J lost 4 bases, V lost 4 bases, and 5 bases had no gene match. The CDR3 extends over 14 amino acids. Looked up from germline, CDR1 is MNHEY and CDR2 is SMNVEV (reference sequence). This CDR3 reads CASSSNRGQYEQYF. Written as DNA, the CDR3 is TGTGCCAGCAGTTCTAACAGGGGGCAGTACGAGCAGTACTTC.

The chain recombines TRBV27 with TRBJ2-7, with 10 bases matching TRBD1. CDR3 length: 15 amino acids. With V trimmed by 1 base and J by 6 bases, 6 bases remained unmatched. Germline V gene data show CDR1 as MNHEY and CDR2 as SMNVEV (reference sequence). The CDR3 is CASSLWGQGTTEQYF. The CDR3 DNA follows: TGTGCCAGCAGTTTATGGGGACAGGGGACCACCGAGCAGTACTTC.

The rearrangement uses TRBV5-1 and TRBJ2-5, with D possibly TRBD2 on 6 matching bases. Trimming shortened V by 10 bases and J by 11 bases, and 21 bases separated the two germline ends. The germline V gene has CDR1 SGHRS and CDR2 YFSETQ. The CDR3 sequence is 12 residues long. The CDR3 is CACRRPGGEQYF. The CDR3 bases are TGCGCCTGCCGGAGGCCGGGCGGGGAGCAGTACTTC.

The chain is built from TRBV2 and TRBJ2-1; 8 bases are a match to TRBD1. The V and J ends lost 4 bases and 10 bases, in that order; junction bases with no gene match: 6. CDR1 and CDR2 from the germline V gene are SNHLY and FYNNEI. CDR3 length: 13 amino acids. The CDR3 reads CASSVTGAGEQFF. CDR3 bases: TGTGCCAGCAGTGTGACAGGGGCTGGAGAGCAGTTCTTC.

This clone was counted between two and nine times. CDR3 in DNA: TGCGCCAGCAGCTTGGACCGGCAGGCCTACGAGCAGTACTTC. Amino acids: CASSLDRQAYEQYF. The chain recombines TRBV5-1 with TRBJ2-7; D not certain. The CDR3 has 14 residues. CDR1 and CDR2 (germline): SGHRS, YFSETQ. The ends were cut back, 0 bases at V and 2 bases at J, with 9 bases in the middle.

The sample holds one count of this clone. V and J are TRBV7-9 and TRBJ2-5; maybe TRBD1 (6 bases). The CDR3 runs to 17 residues. Trimming pared 5 bases from V and 1 base from J, leaving 20 bases between. CDR1 is SEHNR and CDR2 is FQNEAQ in the germline V gene (reference sequence). The CDR3 loop reads CASSPPVAGEIQETQYF. The DNA for the CDR3 is TGTGCCAGCAGCCCCCCGGTCGCAGGGGAAATCCAAGAGACCCAGTACTTC.

The rearrangement uses TRBV30 and TRBJ1-2, with TRBD1 matching over 9 bases. The CDR3 runs to 10 residues. Germline CDR1 is GTSNPN and CDR2 is SVGIG (reference sequence). The junction had 3 bases not matched to a gene; V was cut back by 8 bases and J by 8 bases. The CDR3 loop reads CATGTGGYTF. The CDR3 DNA reads as TGTGCCACAGGGACAGGGGGCTACACCTTC.

This clone turned up a few times. The chain combines TRBV5-4 with TRBJ1-2; 10 nucleotides match TRBD1. The trim removed 4 bases at V and 12 bases at J, leaving 15 bases unmatched. This CDR3 is built from 15 residues. Germline CDR1 reads SGHNT; CDR2 reads YYREEE (reference sequence). CDR3 DNA sequence: TGTGCCAGCAGCGCCGGGACAGGGGCAGTCATTAGGGACACCTTC. This gives the protein CASSAGTGAVIRDTF.

Concerning this clone: Other DNA sequences of this sample code for an identical CDR3. The CDR3 is CASSPLAGGSYEQYF. CDR3 coding DNA: TGCGCCAGCAGCCCCTTAGCGGGGGGCTCCTACGAGCAGTACTTC. The chain has TRBV5-1 and TRBJ2-7, with 10 bases aligning to TRBD2. CDR3 length: 15 residues. Trimming at V came to 4 bases and at J to 0 bases, leaving 4 bases not matched to a gene. CDR1 and CDR2 (germline): SGHRS, YFSETQ.

The chain uses TRBV10-3 and TRBJ2-3; a possible D gene is TRBD1 (5 bases). Deletions cut 2 bases from V and 6 bases from J, with 9 bases between. CDR1 and CDR2 (germline): ENHRY, SYGVKD. CDR3 size: 13 residues. Here the CDR3 DNA reads TGTGCCATCAGTGAGGGCCCAGGGGATACGCAGTATTTT. It yields the protein CAISEGPGDTQYF.

V gene TRBV6-1 combines with J gene TRBJ1-5; a weak D match, TRBD1 (5 bases). Germline assignment: CDR1 MNHNS and CDR2 SASEGT. Deletions cut 6 bases from V and 6 bases from J, with 12 bases between. CDR3 length: 13 residues. The chain's CDR3 is CASSATGSQPQHF. Here the CDR3 DNA reads TGTGCCAGCAGCGCAACAGGTTCTCAGCCCCAGCATTTT.

Written as DNA, the CDR3 is TGTGCCAGCAGCCAAAGGGACATCAATGAGCAGTTCTTC. It translates to CASSQRDINEQFF. The rearrangement uses TRBV4-2 and TRBJ2-1; D possibly corresponds to TRBD1 (6 bases). Germline values: CDR1 LGHNA, CDR2 YNFKEQ. V lost 2 bases to trimming and J lost 6 bases, with 8 bases between them. The CDR3 runs 13 residues.

This clone was observed a handful of times. The rearrangement joins TRBV6-5 to TRBJ1-2; D call uncertain. This CDR3 contains 14 residues. Germline CDR1 is MNHEY and CDR2 is SVGAGI. Trimming removed 10 bases from V and 0 bases from J, with 15 bases in between. The CDR3 loop reads CAINLADTNYGYTF. CDR3 nucleotides: TGTGCCATCAATCTGGCAGATACTAACTATGGCTACACCTTC.

This clone was observed many times. V and J are TRBV2 and TRBJ2-7; D call uncertain. Trimming removed 3 bases from V and 4 bases from J, with 10 bases in between. The germline V gene has CDR1 SNHLY and CDR2 FYNNEI. The CDR3 spans 13 residues. The CDR3 reads CASSDGEAYEQYF. The CDR3 nucleotides are TGTGCCAGCAGTGACGGAGAGGCTTACGAGCAGTACTTC.

The V gene is TRBV4-2, the J gene TRBJ2-3; 16 bases are shared with TRBD2. Germline V lookup: CDR1 LGHNA, CDR2 YNFKEQ. The CDR3 is made up of 19 amino acids. V trimming: 4 bases; J trimming: 3 bases; junction bases outside the gene matches: 10. Here the CDR3 reads CASSRGLAGGARWTDTQYF. CDR3 nucleotide sequence: TGTGCCAGCAGCCGGGGACTAGCGGGGGGGGCACGGTGGACAGATACGCAGTATTTT.

CDR3 sequence reads: CASSYAGDSYEQYF. The CDR3 DNA is TGTGCCAGCAGTTATGCGGGGGACTCCTACGAGCAGTACTTC. The V call is TRBV6-6, the J call TRBJ2-7; 7 nucleotides align to TRBD2. The junction had 2 bases not matched to a gene; V was cut back by 3 bases and J by 0 bases. Germline V gives CDR1 MNHNY, CDR2 SVGAGI (reference sequence). The CDR3 is made up of 14 amino acids.

The chain combines TRBV5-4 with TRBJ1-6; possible D gene TRBD1, 6 bases. The V gene lost 5 bases and the J gene lost 12 bases, with 12 bases spanning the gap. This CDR3 is 12 amino acids long. Germline assignment: CDR1 SGHNT and CDR2 YYREEE (reference sequence). CDR3 nucleotide sequence: TGTGCCAGCAGTCTCCGGGGACAACCCCTCCACTTT. This translates into CASSLRGQPLHF.

V gene TRBV6-5 combines with J gene TRBJ1-2; D ambiguous. With 5 bases removed from V and 4 bases from J, the gap between germline ends came to 11 bases. CDR3 length: 13 amino acids. Germline CDR1 is MNHEY and CDR2 is SVGAGI. CDR3 DNA: TGTGCCAGCAGTGATGGGTGGGCCTATGGCTACACCTTC. Amino acids: CASSDGWAYGYTF.

DNA of the CDR3: TGTGCCAGCAGTGAAGGGTGGGACAAGGGGCTCTATGAAGCTTTCTTT. Protein sequence: CASSEGWDKGLYEAFF. V usage is TRBV2 and J usage is TRBJ1-1, with D maybe TRBD1 (6 bases). The germline V gene encodes CDR1 SNHLY and CDR2 FYNNEI. The V and J ends lost 1 base and 7 bases respectively, with 19 bases between them. The CDR3 has 16 residues.